One T cell receptor beta chain is described in this entry. Genomic DNA templated the TCR beta VDJ and CDR3 profiling. One entry per CDR3 protein results from TCRdb running MiXCR on the reads. The table shows hundreds of thousands of distinct CDR3 sequences, with roughly 50% occurring only once. This specimen comes from a study of CD8+CD57+ T cells in acquired aplastic anemia. This CDR3 comprises 14 residues. Germline V gives CDR1 LNHDA, CDR2 SQIVND (reference sequence). Losses at the gene ends were 6 bases for V and 5 bases for J; bases not matched to a gene: 7. The TCR sequence derives from a human donor with severe aplastic anemia or a healthy control (not recorded which). What was sequenced was sorted CD4+, CD8+, or CD8+CD57+ T cells (not recorded which) from PBMCs. The chain carries TRBV19 and TRBJ1-5; 7 bases map to TRBD1. CDR3 coding DNA: TGTGCCAGTAGAGTTACAGGGGTTGATCAGCCCCAGCATTTT. This translates into CASRVTGVDQPQHF. Drawing the rest from reference TRBV19 and TRBJ1-5, the complete variable domain is DGGITQSPKYLFRKEGQNVTLSCEQNLNHDAMYWYRQDPGQGLRLIYYSQIVNDFQKGDIAEGYSVSREKKESFPLTVTSAQKNPTAFYLCASRVTGVDQPQHFGDGTRLSIL.